This T cell receptor beta chain comes out of a study of blood T cell repertoires in COVID-19. For the study at large: There were acute and convalescent COVID-19 samples, and they came from the United States, Italy and Spain.

Sequenced by immunoSEQ multiplex PCR; TCRdb stores in-frame clones only, minus some. The sample includes hundreds of thousands of clones, about 90% of them seen just once. Germline trimming cut 2 bases from V and 5 bases from J; bases unmatched to any gene: 5. Per germline, CDR1 SEHNR and CDR2 FQNEAQ (reference sequence). The CDR3 extends over 16 amino acids. The sequence came from a woman in her seventies with COVID-19, enrolled during active disease. The sample was peripheral blood. The chain combines TRBV7-9 with TRBJ2-1; 11 bases are shared with TRBD1. CDR3 loop: CASSLFWTGGNNEQFF. Here the CDR3 DNA reads TGTGCCAGCAGCTTATTTTGGACAGGGGGCAACAATGAGCAGTTCTTC.